This T cell receptor (beta chain) was sequenced during a study of T cell repertoires in cytomegalovirus infection. This clonotype has only one observation. MiXCR, run by TCRdb on the reads, gives a single entry per CDR3 protein. The sample holds roughly 250,000 distinct CDR3 sequences, roughly an eighth seen once. The TCR comes from a human donor in good health (CMV status not recorded). Some clones in this sample may be carry-over from other donors' samples. Specimen: PBMCs.

The CDR3 loop is CASSSQGQANYGYTF. The CDR3, as DNA: TGCGCCAGCAGCTCACAGGGACAAGCTAACTATGGCTACACCTTC. V gene TRBV5-1 combines with J gene TRBJ1-2; D is perhaps TRBD1 (6 bases). CDR1 is SGHRS and CDR2 is YFSETQ in the germline V gene. Trimming shortened V by 3 bases and J by 0 bases, and 12 bases separated the two germline ends. The CDR3 length is 15 residues.